Each of the 2 T cell receptor beta chains below was sequenced from the same sample in a study of blood T cell repertoires in COVID-19. The data were produced by immunoSEQ multiplex PCR, yet TCRdb's version contains in-frame clones alone and is incomplete. Of 130,000 to 150,000 clones in the sample, around 84% are singletons; the top ten hold 7.2%. The sample was peripheral blood. The receptors derive from a woman aged 45-65 years in a cohort sampled during active or convalescent COVID-19.

V gene TRBV7-3 combines with J gene TRBJ2-5; 12 bases line up with TRBD2. Germline CDR1 and CDR2: SGHTA and FQGTGA. The CDR3 consists of 15 residues. The junction had 1 base not matched to a gene; V was cut back by 4 bases and J by 1 base. The CDR3 loop reads CASSSSGGVQETQYF. CDR3 nucleotide sequence: TGTGCCAGCAGCTCTAGCGGGGGGGTCCAAGAGACCCAGTACTTC.

This clone was observed a handful of times. This chain connects TRBV4-1 to TRBJ1-5; possibly TRBD1 for D (6 bases). CDR3 length: 14 amino acids. V was clipped by 1 base and J by 5 bases, with 9 bases between them. CDR1 MGHRA and CDR2 YSYEKL come from the germline V gene. CDR3 in DNA: TGCGCCAGCAGCCAAGTTCAGGGGTATCAGCCCCAGCATTTT. Encoded protein: CASSQVQGYQPQHF.